This passage covers 11 T cell receptor beta chains from one sample sequenced in a study of cytomegalovirus exposure and HLA in healthy donors (TCRdb year 2017). The library was produced with the immunoSEQ multiplex PCR assay. For the multiplex PCR, a mixture combining 60 forward primers for TCR Vbeta segments and 13 reverse primers for TCR Jbeta segments was used. TCRdb obtained this table from immuneACCESS and retained in-frame rearrangements with V and J assigned. These tables miss some clones; where compared with another copy, unresolved V genes account for less than half of the shortfall, and the remainder is unexplained. This sample lists 150,000 to 180,000 clones; over 70% were detected once. 2% to 2.5% of the sample is taken by the ten largest. Sequenced sample: PBMCs. These receptors were taken from a man aged 25 to 40 in good health and CMV-seronegative.

The V call is TRBV15, the J call TRBJ2-2; maybe TRBD2 (5 bases). The germline gives CDR1 LNHNV, CDR2 YYDKDF (reference sequence). V was cut by 5 bases and J by 7 bases, with 20 bases left in between. CDR3 length equals 16 residues. Here the CDR3 reads CATSGGLPGKGGELFF. CDR3 bases: TGTGCCACCAGCGGCGGACTCCCCGGCAAGGGCGGGGAGCTGTTTTTT.

The gene calls are TRBV5-1 and TRBJ2-7, with 11 bases matching TRBD1. Germline V gene sequence: CDR1 SGHRS, CDR2 YFSETQ. This CDR3 has 14 amino acids. After removal of 4 bases from V and 7 bases from J, the junction contained 7 bases not matched to a gene. The CDR3 DNA reads as TGCGCCAGCAGCACGGACAGGGGGCCGGAGGAGCAGTACTTC. Protein: CASSTDRGPEEQYF.

V usage is TRBV30 and J usage is TRBJ1-4; 8 positions match TRBD1. V lost 2 bases and J lost 7; bases outside the gene matches: 6. This CDR3 region has 14 residues. The germline CDR1 and CDR2 sequences are GTSNPN and SVGIG (reference sequence). CDR3 loop: CAWSFAGGSEKLFF. CDR3 nucleotides: TGTGCCTGGAGTTTTGCAGGGGGCTCTGAAAAACTGTTTTTT. The entire variable domain, with the rest obtained from reference TRBV30 and TRBJ1-4, is as follows: SQTIHQWPATLVQPVGSPLSLECTVEGTSNPNLYWYRQAAGRGLQLLFYSVGIGQISSEVPQNLSASRPQDRQFILSSKKLLLSDSGFYLCAWSFAGGSEKLFFGSGTQLSVL.

In DNA, the CDR3 is TGTGCCAGCTCACCATTAGCGGGCCCCTACGAGCAGTACTTC. It codes for CASSPLAGPYEQYF. This sequence joins TRBV18 and TRBJ2-7; TRBD2 matches at 7 bases. The CDR3 is 14 residues long. V lost 2 bases, J lost 2 bases, and 3 bases stayed unmatched. Germline lookup yields CDR1 KGHSH and CDR2 LQKENI.

V and J are TRBV19 and TRBJ1-1; 8 positions match TRBD1. This CDR3 contains 16 residues. With 3 bases clipped from V and 4 bases from J, the junction kept 10 bases outside the gene matches. Germline values: CDR1 LNHDA, CDR2 SQIVND (reference sequence). The CDR3, as DNA: TGTGCCAGTAGTATTTACCGGACAGGGCAGGCCACTGAAGCTTTCTTT. Encoded protein: CASSIYRTGQATEAFF.

This clone was seen only a few times. The rearrangement links TRBV2 to TRBJ1-4; maybe TRBD1 (6 bases). V dropped 6 bases and J dropped 0 bases, with 14 bases sitting between them. The CDR3 consists of 16 residues. Germline lookup yields CDR1 SNHLY and CDR2 FYNNEI. In DNA form, the CDR3 reads TGTGCCAGCAGGAAGACAGGACGAGCAACTAATGAAAAACTGTTTTTT. It specifies CASRKTGRATNEKLFF.

The CDR3 nucleotides are TGTGCCATCAGTGAGTCCCGGGGTTGGGTCGAGCAGTACTTC. Its protein is CAISESRGWVEQYF. The chain uses TRBV10-3 and TRBJ2-7; D might be TRBD2 (5 bases). CDR3 length equals 14 residues. Germline V gene lookup returns CDR1 ENHRY and CDR2 SYGVKD. Trimming left V 0 bases short and J 6 bases short, with 12 bases between.

The chain combines TRBV5-8 with TRBJ2-7, with 7 bases fitting TRBD1. This CDR3 comprises 13 residues. J gave up 2 bases and V 7 bases, and 6 bases lay outside the gene matches. Germline CDR1 SGHTS, CDR2 YDEGEE. The CDR3 spells CASSLTGPYEQYF. The CDR3 coding sequence is TGTGCCAGCTCCTTGACAGGGCCCTACGAGCAGTACTTC.

V and J are TRBV15 and TRBJ2-6, with D tentatively TRBD2 (5 bases). The CDR3 runs 16 residues. Trimming shortened V by 1 base and J by 1 base, and 8 bases separated the two germline ends. Germline assignment: CDR1 LNHNV and CDR2 YYDKDF (reference sequence). CDR3 sequence (DNA): TGTGCCACCAGCAGAGGACGGGGATCTGGGGCCAACGTCCTGACTTTC. Protein sequence: CATSRGRGSGANVLTF.

The chain employs TRBV28 and TRBJ2-2; D is perhaps TRBD1 (6 bases). The V end was cut by 3 bases, the J end by 1 base, with 9 bases between. The CDR3 totals 15 residues. CDR1 and CDR2 from the germline V gene are MDHEN and SYDVKM. The CDR3 DNA is TGTGCCAGCAGTTTCCGGGACAAGAACACCGGGGAGCTGTTTTTT. Its translation is CASSFRDKNTGELFF.

The chain couples TRBV6-6 to TRBJ2-2, with 10 nucleotides matching TRBD1. Trimming at V came to 6 bases and at J to 0 bases, leaving 4 bases not matched to a gene. CDR1 and CDR2 (germline): MNHNY, SVGAGI (reference sequence). This CDR3 spans 16 amino acids. CDR3 nucleotides: TGTGCCAGCAGGGACAGGGGGGGGGCGAACACCGGGGAGCTGTTTTTT. Its protein product is CASRDRGGANTGELFF.